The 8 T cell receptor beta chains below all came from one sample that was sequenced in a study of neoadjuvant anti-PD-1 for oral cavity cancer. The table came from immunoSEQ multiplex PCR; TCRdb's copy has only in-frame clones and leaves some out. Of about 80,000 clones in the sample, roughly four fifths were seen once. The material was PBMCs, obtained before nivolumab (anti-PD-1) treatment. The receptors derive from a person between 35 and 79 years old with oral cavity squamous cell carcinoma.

The CDR3 protein is CAWSLQGAYEKLFF. The CDR3, as DNA: TGTGCCTGGTCGTTACAGGGGGCTTATGAAAAACTGTTTTTT. The genes are TRBV30 and TRBJ1-4; 9 bases agree with TRBD1. CDR3 size: 14 residues. Germline CDR1 and CDR2: GTSNPN and SVGIG (reference sequence). V was clipped by 5 bases and J by 6 bases; unmatched bases: 7.

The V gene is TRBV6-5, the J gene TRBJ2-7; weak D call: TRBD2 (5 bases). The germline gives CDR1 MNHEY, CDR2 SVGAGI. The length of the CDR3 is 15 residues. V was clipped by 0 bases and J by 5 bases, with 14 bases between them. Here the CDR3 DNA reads TGTGCCAGCAGTTACTCGGACTCCCGGGCCAACGAGCAGTACTTC. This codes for CASSYSDSRANEQYF.

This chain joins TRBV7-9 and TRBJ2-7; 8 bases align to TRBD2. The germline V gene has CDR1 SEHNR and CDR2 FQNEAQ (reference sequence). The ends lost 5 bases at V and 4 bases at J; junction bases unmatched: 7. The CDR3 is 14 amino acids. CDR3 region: CASSHTSGGYEQYF. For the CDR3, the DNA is TGTGCCAGCAGCCACACATCGGGGGGGTACGAGCAGTACTTC.

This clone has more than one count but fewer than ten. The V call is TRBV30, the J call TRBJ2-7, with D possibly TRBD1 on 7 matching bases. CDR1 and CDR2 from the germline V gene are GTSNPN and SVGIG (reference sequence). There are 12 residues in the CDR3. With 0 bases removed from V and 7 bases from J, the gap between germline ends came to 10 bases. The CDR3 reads CAWSVAGGEQYF. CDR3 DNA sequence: TGTGCCTGGAGTGTAGCAGGGGGGGAGCAGTACTTC.

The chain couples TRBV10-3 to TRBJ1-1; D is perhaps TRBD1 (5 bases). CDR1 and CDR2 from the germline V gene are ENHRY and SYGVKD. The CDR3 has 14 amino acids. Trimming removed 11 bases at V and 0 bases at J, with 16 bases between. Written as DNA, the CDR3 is TGTGCCGTCGGCACCGGGACGGTGAACACTGAAGCTTTCTTT. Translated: CAVGTGTVNTEAFF.

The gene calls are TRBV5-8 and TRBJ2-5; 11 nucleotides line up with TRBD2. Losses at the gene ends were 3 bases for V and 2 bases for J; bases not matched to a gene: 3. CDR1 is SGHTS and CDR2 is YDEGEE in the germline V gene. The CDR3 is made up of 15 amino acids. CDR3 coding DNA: TGTGCCAGCAGCTCCAGACTAGCGGGGCAAGAGACCCAGTACTTC. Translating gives CASSSRLAGQETQYF.

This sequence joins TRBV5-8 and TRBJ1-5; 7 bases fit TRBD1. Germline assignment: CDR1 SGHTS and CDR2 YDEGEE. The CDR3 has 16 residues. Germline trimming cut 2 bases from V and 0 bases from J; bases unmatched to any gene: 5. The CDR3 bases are TGTGCCAGCAGCTTAACAGGGGCCCATAGCAATCAGCCCCAGCATTTT. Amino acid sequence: CASSLTGAHSNQPQHF. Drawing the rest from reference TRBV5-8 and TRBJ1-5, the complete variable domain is EAGVTQSPTHLIKTRGQQATLRCSPISGHTSVYWYQQALGLGLQFLLWYDEGEERNRGNFPPRFSGRQFPNYSSELNVNALELEDSALYLCASSLTGAHSNQPQHFGDGTRLSIL.

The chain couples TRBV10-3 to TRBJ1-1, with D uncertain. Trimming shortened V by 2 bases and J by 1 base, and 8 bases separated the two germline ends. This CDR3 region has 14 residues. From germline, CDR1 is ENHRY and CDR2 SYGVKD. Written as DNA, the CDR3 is TGTGCCATCAGTGAGCCCCCGGGGAACACTGAAGCTTTCTTT. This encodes CAISEPPGNTEAFF.